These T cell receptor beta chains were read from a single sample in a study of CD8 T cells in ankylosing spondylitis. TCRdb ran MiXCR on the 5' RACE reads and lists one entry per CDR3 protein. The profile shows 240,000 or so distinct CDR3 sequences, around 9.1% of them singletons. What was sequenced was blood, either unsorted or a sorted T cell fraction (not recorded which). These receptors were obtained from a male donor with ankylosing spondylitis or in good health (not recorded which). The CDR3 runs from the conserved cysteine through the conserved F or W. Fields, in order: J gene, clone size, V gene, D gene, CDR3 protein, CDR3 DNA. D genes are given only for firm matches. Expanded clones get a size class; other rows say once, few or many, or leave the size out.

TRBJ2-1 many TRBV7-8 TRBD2 CASSLAMSSGSPPYNEQFF TGTGCCAGCAGCTTAGCAATGTCTAGCGGGAGTCCCCCCTACAATGAGCAGTTCTTC
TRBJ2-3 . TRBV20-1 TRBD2 CSASRGLATDTQYF TGCAGTGCTTCACGAGGACTAGCGACAGATACGCAGTATTTT
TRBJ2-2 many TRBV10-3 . CAISERAEAGELFF TGTGCCATCAGTGAGAGGGCAGAGGCCGGGGAGCTGTTTTTT
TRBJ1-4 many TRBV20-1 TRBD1 CSARDSSGEKLFF TGCAGTGCAAGGGACAGCTCAGGGGAAAAACTGTTTTTT
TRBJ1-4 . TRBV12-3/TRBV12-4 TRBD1 CASSYSGTANEKLFF TGTGCCAGCAGTTACTCCGGGACAGCTAATGAAAAACTGTTTTTT
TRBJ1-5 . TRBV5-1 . CASPLPGYSNQPQHF TGCGCCAGCCCCCTCCCGGGTTATAGCAATCAGCCCCAGCATTTT
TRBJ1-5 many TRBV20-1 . CSAPEGGYSNQPQHF TGCAGTGCTCCGGAAGGGGGGTATAGCAATCAGCCCCAGCATTTT
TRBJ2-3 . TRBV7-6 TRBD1 CASSHPTGVFTQYF TGTGCCAGCAGCCATCCGACAGGGGTGTTCACGCAGTATTTT
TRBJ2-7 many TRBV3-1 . CASSPAEGPYEQYF TGTGCCAGCAGCCCAGCGGAGGGCCCCTACGAGCAGTACTTC
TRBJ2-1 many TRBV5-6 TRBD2 CASSPITSGLNNEQFF TGTGCCAGCAGCCCAATTACTAGCGGCCTAAACAATGAGCAGTTCTTC
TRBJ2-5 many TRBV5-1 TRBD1 CASSRGQGGPETQYF TGCGCCAGCAGCCGTGGACAGGGGGGACCAGAGACCCAGTACTTC
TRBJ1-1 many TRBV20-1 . CSARPRGLNTEAFF TGCAGTGCTAGACCCAGGGGCTTGAACACTGAAGCTTTCTTT
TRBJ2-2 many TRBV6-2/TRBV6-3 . CASSYSGGSRSGELFF TGTGCCAGCAGTTACTCCGGGGGCAGTCGATCCGGGGAGCTGTTTTTT
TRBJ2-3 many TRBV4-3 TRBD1 CASSQENPNRGNTQYF TGCGCCAGCAGCCAAGAAAACCCCAACAGGGGAAATACGCAGTATTTT
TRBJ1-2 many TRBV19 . CASSWTDYGYTF TGTGCCAGTAGTTGGACAGACTATGGCTACACCTTC
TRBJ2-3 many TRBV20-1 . CSARPFSGGTQYF TGCAGTGCTAGACCATTTTCCGGGGGTACGCAGTATTTT
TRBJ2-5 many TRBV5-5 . CASSFYGGPQETQYF TGTGCCAGCAGCTTTTACGGGGGTCCCCAAGAGACCCAGTACTTC
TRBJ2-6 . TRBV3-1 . CASSQIQPGVKYSGANVLTF TGTGCCAGCAGCCAGATCCAGCCAGGGGTGAAATACTCTGGGGCCAACGTCCTGACTTTC
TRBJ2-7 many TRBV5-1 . CASSPVMASSYEQYF TGCGCCAGCAGCCCTGTTATGGCAAGCTCCTACGAGCAGTACTTC
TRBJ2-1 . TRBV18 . CASSPNAGAYNEQFF TGTGCCAGCTCACCAAACGCAGGAGCCTACAATGAGCAGTTCTTC
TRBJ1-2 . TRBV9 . CASSVGGVSNYGYTF TGTGCCAGCAGCGTAGGTGGGGTTTCTAACTATGGCTACACCTTC
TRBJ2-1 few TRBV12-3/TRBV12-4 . CASRGEVGPLKNEQFF TGTGCCAGCAGGGGAGAGGTTGGACCCCTTAAGAATGAGCAGTTCTTC
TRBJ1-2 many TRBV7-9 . CASSLLGSGNGYTF TGTGCCAGCAGCTTATTGGGGTCGGGGAATGGCTACACCTTC
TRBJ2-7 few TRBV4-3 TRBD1 CASSQDRAGEQYF TGCGCCAGCAGCCAGGACAGGGCAGGCGAGCAGTACTTC
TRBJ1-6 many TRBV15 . CATSEGDSPLHF TGTGCCACCAGCGAGGGAGATTCACCCCTCCACTTT
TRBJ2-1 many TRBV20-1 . CSARDLGSGGVRGNEQFF TGCAGTGCTAGAGATCTCGGTTCAGGAGGGGTCCGGGGGAATGAGCAGTTCTTC
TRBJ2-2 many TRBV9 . CASSPQNTGELFF TGTGCCAGCAGCCCACAGAACACCGGGGAGCTGTTTTTT
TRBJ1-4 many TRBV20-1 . CSARGISTNEKLFF TGCAGTGCTAGAGGGATCTCAACTAATGAAAAACTGTTTTTT
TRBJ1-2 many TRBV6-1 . CASSTTANYGYTF TGTGCCAGCAGTACGACAGCCAACTATGGCTACACCTTC
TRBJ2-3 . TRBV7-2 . CASSPGLTGDTQYF TGTGCCAGCAGCCCGGGGCTGACTGGAGATACGCAGTATTTT
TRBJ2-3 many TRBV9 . CASSPAADTQYF TGTGCCAGCAGCCCGGCCGCAGATACGCAGTATTTT
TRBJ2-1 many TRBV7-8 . CASSFLAGTVQNEQFF TGTGCCAGCAGCTTTCTAGCCGGGACCGTACAGAATGAGCAGTTCTTC
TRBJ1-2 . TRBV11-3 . CASSSRWEGYGYTF TGTGCCAGCAGCTCCCGTTGGGAAGGCTATGGCTACACCTTC
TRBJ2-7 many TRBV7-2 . CASSLGRYYEQYF TGTGCCAGCAGCCTCGGTCGATACTACGAGCAGTACTTC
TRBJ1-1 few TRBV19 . CASNSPPGQRMNTEAFF TGTGCCAGTAACTCTCCCCCGGGACAACGAATGAACACTGAAGCTTTCTTT
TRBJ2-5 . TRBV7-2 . CASRGFPQETQYF TGTGCCAGCAGGGGGTTCCCCCAAGAGACCCAGTACTTC
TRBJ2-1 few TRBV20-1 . CSARAPGKSYNEQFF TGCAGTGCCAGGGCTCCGGGAAAGTCCTACAATGAGCAGTTCTTC
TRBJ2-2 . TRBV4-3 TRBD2 CASSLEPGSGRGSTGELFF TGCGCCAGCAGCCTAGAACCGGGTAGCGGGAGGGGGAGCACCGGGGAGCTGTTTTTT
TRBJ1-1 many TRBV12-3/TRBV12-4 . CASTSGGGNTEAFF TGTGCCAGCACCTCGGGGGGTGGGAACACTGAAGCTTTCTTT
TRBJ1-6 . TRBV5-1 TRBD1 CASSFDRGNSPLHF TGCGCCAGCAGCTTTGACAGGGGTAACTCACCCCTCCACTTT
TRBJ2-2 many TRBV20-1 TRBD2 CSAIAGGGNTGELFF TGCAGTGCTATAGCGGGAGGGGGGAACACCGGGGAGCTGTTTTTT
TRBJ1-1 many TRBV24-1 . CATSDSSAGNTEAFF TGTGCCACCAGTGATTCATCCGCCGGGAACACTGAAGCTTTCTTT
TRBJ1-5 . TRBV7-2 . CASSLGTTYSNQPQHF TGTGCCAGCAGCTTAGGGACGACCTATAGCAATCAGCCCCAGCATTTT
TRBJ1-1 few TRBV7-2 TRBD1 CASSRTLAQGVNTEAFF TGTGCCAGCAGCCGCACCCTAGCACAGGGGGTGAACACTGAAGCTTTCTTT
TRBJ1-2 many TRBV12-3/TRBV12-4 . CASSFEGDYGYTF TGTGCCAGCAGTTTTGAGGGAGACTATGGCTACACCTTC
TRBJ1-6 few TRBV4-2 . CASSSQGRGSPLHF TGTGCCAGCAGCTCGCAGGGGAGGGGTTCACCCCTCCACTTT
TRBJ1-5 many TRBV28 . CASSSPPGIGNQPQHF TGTGCCAGCAGTTCGCCCCCAGGGATTGGGAATCAGCCCCAGCATTTT
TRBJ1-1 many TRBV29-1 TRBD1 CSARTGRDTEAFF TGCAGCGCCCGGACAGGGAGGGACACTGAAGCTTTCTTT
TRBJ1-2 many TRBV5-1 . CASSSVTGNYGYTF TGCGCCAGCAGCTCCGTTACAGGGAACTATGGCTACACCTTC
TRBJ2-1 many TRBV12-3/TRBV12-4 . CASRSLASGNEQFF TGTGCCAGCAGATCACTAGCCTCTGGGAATGAGCAGTTCTTC
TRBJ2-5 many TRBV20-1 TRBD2 CSAPSLTSGSWETQYF TGCAGTGCTCCAAGTCTGACTAGCGGGTCATGGGAGACCCAGTACTTC
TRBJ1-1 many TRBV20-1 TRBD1 CSAPQGANTEAFF TGCAGTGCTCCCCAGGGGGCGAACACTGAAGCTTTCTTT
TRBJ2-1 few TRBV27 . CASSLLKYNEQFF TGTGCCAGCAGTTTACTTAAATACAATGAGCAGTTCTTC
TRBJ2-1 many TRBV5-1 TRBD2 CASSASGGIDEQFF TGCGCCAGCAGCGCAAGCGGGGGGATCGATGAGCAGTTCTTC
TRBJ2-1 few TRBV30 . CAWSPNKASGYLPNNEQFF TGTGCCTGGAGTCCAAACAAGGCGAGCGGGTACCTCCCCAACAATGAGCAGTTCTTC
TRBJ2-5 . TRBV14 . CASSQGLSAKYQETQYF TGTGCCAGCAGCCAAGGGCTCTCAGCGAAGTACCAAGAGACCCAGTACTTC
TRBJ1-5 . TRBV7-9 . CASSLAELGHNQPQHF TGTGCCAGCAGCTTAGCGGAGTTGGGACACAATCAGCCCCAGCATTTT
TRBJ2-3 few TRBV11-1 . CASTFQRGAGGIFTDTQYF TGTGCCAGCACCTTCCAGAGGGGGGCCGGAGGGATATTCACAGATACGCAGTATTTT
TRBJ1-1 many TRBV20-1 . CSARDQAGLRNTEAFF TGCAGTGCTAGAGATCAGGCAGGTCTAAGGAACACTGAAGCTTTCTTT